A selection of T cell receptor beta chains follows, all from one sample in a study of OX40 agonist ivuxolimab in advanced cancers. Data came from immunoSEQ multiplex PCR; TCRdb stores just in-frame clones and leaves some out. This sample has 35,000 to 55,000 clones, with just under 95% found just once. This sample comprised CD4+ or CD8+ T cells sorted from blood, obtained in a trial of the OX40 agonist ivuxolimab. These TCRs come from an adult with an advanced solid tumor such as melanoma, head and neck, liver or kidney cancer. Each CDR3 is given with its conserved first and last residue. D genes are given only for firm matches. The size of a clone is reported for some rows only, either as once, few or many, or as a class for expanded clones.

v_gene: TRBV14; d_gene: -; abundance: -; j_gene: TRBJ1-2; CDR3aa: CASSQDGRGIRYGYTF; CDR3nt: TGTGCCAGCAGCCAAGACGGTAGGGGGATACGGTATGGCTACACCTTC
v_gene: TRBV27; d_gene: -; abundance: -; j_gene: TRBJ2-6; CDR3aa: CASSFGYSGANVLTF; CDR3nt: TGTGCCAGCAGTTTCGGATACTCTGGGGCCAACGTCCTGACTTTC
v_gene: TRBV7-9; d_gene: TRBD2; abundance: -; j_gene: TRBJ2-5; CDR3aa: CASSPGGVETQYF; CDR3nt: TGTGCCAGCAGCCCGGGGGGGGTAGAGACCCAGTACTTC
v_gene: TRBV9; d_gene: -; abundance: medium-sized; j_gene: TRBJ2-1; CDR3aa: CASSEHPDEQFF; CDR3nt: TGTGCCAGCAGCGAACACCCGGATGAGCAGTTCTTC
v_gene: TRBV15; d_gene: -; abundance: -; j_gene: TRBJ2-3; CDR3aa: CATSRASAQGQGWTDTQYF; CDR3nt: TGTGCCACCAGCAGAGCTAGCGCCCAAGGTCAGGGATGGACAGATACGCAGTATTTT
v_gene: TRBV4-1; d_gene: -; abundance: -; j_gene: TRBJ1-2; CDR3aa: CASSRLSGGSVGYTF; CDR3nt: TGCGCCAGCAGCCGTCTGTCGGGGGGGAGCGTTGGCTACACCTTC
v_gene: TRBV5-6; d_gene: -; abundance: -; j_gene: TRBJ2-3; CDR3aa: CASSLNVDTQYF; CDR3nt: TGTGCCAGCAGCTTGAATGTGGATACGCAGTATTTT
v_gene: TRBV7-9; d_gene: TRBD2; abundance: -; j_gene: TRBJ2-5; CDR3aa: CASSGEMRLAGPPGETQYF; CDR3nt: TGTGCCAGCAGCGGAGAGATGAGGCTAGCGGGACCTCCGGGCGAGACCCAGTACTTC
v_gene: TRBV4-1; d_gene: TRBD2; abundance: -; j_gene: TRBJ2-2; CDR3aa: CASSQEGGGPRGTGELFF; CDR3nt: TGCGCCAGCAGCCAAGAGGGGGGGGGTCCCCGGGGCACCGGGGAGCTGTTTTTT
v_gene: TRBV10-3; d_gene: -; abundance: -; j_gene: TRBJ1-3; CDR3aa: CAISELAAGVGNTIYF; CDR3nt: TGTGCCATCAGTGAGTTGGCAGCTGGGGTCGGAAACACCATATATTTT
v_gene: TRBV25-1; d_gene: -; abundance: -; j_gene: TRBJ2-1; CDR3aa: CASSNPPGPGVDEQFF; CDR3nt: TGTGCCAGCAGTAACCCTCCGGGGCCCGGCGTCGATGAGCAGTTCTTC
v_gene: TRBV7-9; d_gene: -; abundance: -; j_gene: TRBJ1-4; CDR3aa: CASSLGGGHEKLFF; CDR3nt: TGTGCCAGCAGCCTAGGTGGGGGGCACGAAAAACTGTTTTTT
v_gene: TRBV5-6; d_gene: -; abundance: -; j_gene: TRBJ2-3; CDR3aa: CASSLVLDTQYF; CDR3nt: TGTGCCAGCAGCTTGGTACTAGATACGCAGTATTTT
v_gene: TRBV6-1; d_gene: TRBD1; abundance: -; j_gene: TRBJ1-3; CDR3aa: CASSEYAIPGTGKNSGNTIYF; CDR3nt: TGTGCCAGCAGTGAATACGCGATTCCCGGGACAGGGAAGAACTCTGGAAACACCATATATTTT
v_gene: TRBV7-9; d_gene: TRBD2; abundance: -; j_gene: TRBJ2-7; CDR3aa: CASRGGLAGVYSYEQYF; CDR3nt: TGTGCCAGCAGGGGGGGACTAGCGGGAGTTTACTCCTACGAGCAGTACTTC
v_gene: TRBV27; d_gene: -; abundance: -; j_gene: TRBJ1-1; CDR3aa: CASSLGQNEAFF; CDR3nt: TGTGCCAGCAGTTTGGGTCAGAACGAAGCTTTCTTT
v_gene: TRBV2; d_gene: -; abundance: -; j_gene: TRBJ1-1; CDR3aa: CAARAGALGTEAFF; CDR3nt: TGTGCCGCGAGGGCGGGGGCCTTGGGCACTGAAGCTTTCTTT
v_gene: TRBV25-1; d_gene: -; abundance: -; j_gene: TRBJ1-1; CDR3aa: CASSESEGPMNTEAFF; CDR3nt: TGTGCCAGCAGTGAATCAGAGGGTCCCATGAACACTGAAGCTTTCTTT
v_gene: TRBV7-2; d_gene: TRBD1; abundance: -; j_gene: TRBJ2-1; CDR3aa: CASSPGTGDLNEQFF; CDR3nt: TGTGCCAGCAGCCCTGGGACAGGGGACCTCAATGAGCAGTTCTTC
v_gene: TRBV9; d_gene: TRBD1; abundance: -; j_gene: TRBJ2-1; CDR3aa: CASMHGQGSYNEQFF; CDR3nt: TGTGCCAGCATGCATGGACAGGGCTCCTACAATGAGCAGTTCTTC
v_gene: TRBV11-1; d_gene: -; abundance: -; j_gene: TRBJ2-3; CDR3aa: CASSLGGGPTTSSTDTQYF; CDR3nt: TGTGCCAGCAGCTTAGGGGGTGGCCCAACAACCTCTAGCACAGATACGCAGTATTTT
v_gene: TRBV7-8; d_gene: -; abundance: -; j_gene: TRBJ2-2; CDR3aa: CASSLAGTIGELFF; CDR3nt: TGTGCCAGCAGCTTAGCGGGAACGATCGGGGAGCTGTTTTTT
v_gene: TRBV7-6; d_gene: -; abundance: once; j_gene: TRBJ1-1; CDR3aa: CASSLAGPWSLSEDTEAFF; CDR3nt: TGTGCCAGCAGCTTAGCCGGGCCCTGGTCCCTATCCGAGGACACTGAAGCTTTCTTT
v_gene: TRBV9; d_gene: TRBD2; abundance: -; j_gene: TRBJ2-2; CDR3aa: CASSVGAGEGTGELFF; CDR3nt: TGTGCCAGCAGCGTAGGAGCGGGAGAAGGCACCGGGGAGCTGTTTTTT
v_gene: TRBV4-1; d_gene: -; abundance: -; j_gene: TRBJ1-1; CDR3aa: CASSQDPVGGWTEAFF; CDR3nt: TGCGCCAGCAGCCAAGATCCGGTGGGGGGGTGGACTGAAGCTTTCTTT
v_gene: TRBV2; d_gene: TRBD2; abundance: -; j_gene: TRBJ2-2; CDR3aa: CASRRTSFSAGELFF; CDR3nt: TGTGCCAGCAGGAGGACTAGCTTTTCTGCCGGGGAGCTGTTTTTT
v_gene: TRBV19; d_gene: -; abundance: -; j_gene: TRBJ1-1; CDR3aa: CASSPTGRDTEAFF; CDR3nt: TGTGCCAGTAGTCCTACAGGGCGGGACACTGAAGCTTTCTTT
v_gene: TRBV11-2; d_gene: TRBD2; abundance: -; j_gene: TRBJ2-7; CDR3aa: CASSPSGSSYEQYF; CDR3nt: TGTGCCAGCAGCCCTAGCGGGAGCTCCTACGAGCAGTACTTC